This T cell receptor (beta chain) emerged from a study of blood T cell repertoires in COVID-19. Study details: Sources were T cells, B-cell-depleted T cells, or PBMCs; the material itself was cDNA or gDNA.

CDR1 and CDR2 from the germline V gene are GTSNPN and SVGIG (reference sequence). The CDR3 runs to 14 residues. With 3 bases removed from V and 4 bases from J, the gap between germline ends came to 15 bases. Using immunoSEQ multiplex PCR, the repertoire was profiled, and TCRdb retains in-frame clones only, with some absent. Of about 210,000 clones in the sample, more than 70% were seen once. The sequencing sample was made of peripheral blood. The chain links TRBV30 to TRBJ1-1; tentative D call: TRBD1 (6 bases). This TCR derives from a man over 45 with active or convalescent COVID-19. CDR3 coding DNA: TGTGCCTGGAGCCCCACAGGGATAGGCACTGAAGCTTTCTTT. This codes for CAWSPTGIGTEAFF.